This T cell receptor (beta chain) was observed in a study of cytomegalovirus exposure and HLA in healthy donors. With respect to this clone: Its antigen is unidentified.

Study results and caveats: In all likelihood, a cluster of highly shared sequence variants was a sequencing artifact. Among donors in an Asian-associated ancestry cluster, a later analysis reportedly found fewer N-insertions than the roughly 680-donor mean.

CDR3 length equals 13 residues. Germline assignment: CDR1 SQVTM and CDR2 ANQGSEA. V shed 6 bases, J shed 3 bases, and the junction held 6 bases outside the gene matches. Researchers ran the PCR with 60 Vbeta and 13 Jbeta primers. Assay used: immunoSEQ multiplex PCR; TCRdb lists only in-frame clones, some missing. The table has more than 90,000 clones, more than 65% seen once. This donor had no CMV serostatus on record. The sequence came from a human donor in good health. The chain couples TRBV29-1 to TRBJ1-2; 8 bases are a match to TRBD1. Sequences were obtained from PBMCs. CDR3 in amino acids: CSVSDRGDYGYTF. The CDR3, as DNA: TGCAGCGTATCAGACAGGGGCGACTATGGCTACACCTTC.